This T cell receptor beta chain was documented in a study of human T cells and chemical hapten exposure. Documented time point: patch test 2, 6 weeks after DPC sensitization. This sample's treatment: therapeutic diphenylcyclopropenone sensitization with weekly scalp DPC. This clonotype has just a few counts. TCRdb analysed the RACE reads with MiXCR anew, one entry per CDR3 protein. The sample has hundreds of thousands of distinct CDR3 sequences; roughly 6% are singletons. This CDR3 comprises 16 residues. CDR1 MNHEY and CDR2 SVGAGI come from the germline V gene. V lost 6 bases, J lost 4 bases, and 20 bases lay in between.

The sample was whole blood, taken in connection with sensitization to the hapten diphenylcyclopropenone (DPC). V and J are TRBV6-5 and TRBJ2-3; possible D gene TRBD1, 6 bases. The sequence derives from a woman younger than 30 with alopecia areata. Some clones in this sample may be carry-over from other donors' samples. This CDR3 reads CASRLMGDTPADTQYF. The CDR3, as DNA: TGTGCCAGCAGACTGATGGGGGACACCCCCGCAGATACGCAGTATTTT.